This entry features one TCR beta chain sequence. This entry comes from a study of blood T cell repertoires in COVID-19. Repertoires were generated with immunoSEQ multiplex PCR, while TCRdb's copy carries only in-frame clones and drops some. The sample includes fewer than 400,000 clones, 85% to 90% of them seen just once. The CDR3 spans 15 residues. Trimming took 1 base from V and 7 from J, leaving 11 bases between them. Germline V gene data show CDR1 as MNHNS and CDR2 as SASEGT. Material: peripheral blood. The source is a woman aged 25-40 years with COVID-19, enrolled during active disease. The chain couples TRBV6-1 to TRBJ1-6; TRBD1 is a possible D gene (6 bases). Here the CDR3 reads CASSEVRTANSPLHF. The CDR3 DNA sequence: TGTGCCAGCAGTGAAGTCCGGACAGCAAATTCACCCCTCCACTTT.